This is a list of T cell receptor beta chains from one sample in a study of CD8 T cells in Susac syndrome. Each CDR3 protein is one row after TCRdb ran MiXCR on the immunoSEQ multiplex PCR reads. The data hold approximately 210,000 distinct CDR3 sequences, with about 95% observed a single time. Sequencing input: CD4+ T cells from PBMCs. These receptors all come from a human donor with Susac syndrome. Both conserved end residues are part of each CDR3. The D gene is left open where the match is weak. Only some rows state a clone size, as once, few, many or a class for expanded clones.

TRBJ1-1	.	.	14	TRBV7-3	CASSPGAGSGEAFF	TGTGCCAGCAGCCCCGGGGCGGGAAGCGGTGAAGCTTTCTTT
TRBJ1-2	.	.	15	TRBV5-6	CASSLVVSGSGGYTF	TGTGCCAGCAGCTTGGTGGTCAGCGGGAGCGGTGGCTACACCTTC
TRBJ1-2	.	.	13	TRBV27	CASSTHQGRGYTF	TGTGCCAGCAGTACCCATCAGGGGCGCGGCTACACCTTC
TRBJ1-2	.	.	13	TRBV9	CASSSWANYGYTF	TGTGCCAGCAGCTCCTGGGCCAACTATGGCTACACCTTC
TRBJ1-4	.	.	14	TRBV7-2	CASSFGGIRKELFF	TGTGCCAGCAGCTTTGGAGGGATCCGGAAGGAACTGTTTTTT
TRBJ1-6	.	.	16	TRBV28	CASSVKESPNLSPLHF	TGTGCCAGCAGTGTCAAAGAGAGTCCCAATTTGTCACCCCTCCACTTT
TRBJ2-5	.	few	11	TRBV30	CAWSVQETQYF	TGTGCCTGGTCGGTTCAAGAGACCCAGTACTTC
TRBJ1-2	TRBD1	.	15	TRBV20-1	CSARGTTGGNYGYTF	TGCAGTGCTAGAGGCACGACAGGGGGGAACTATGGCTACACCTTC
TRBJ2-1	TRBD1	.	13	TRBV7-3	CASSLDRVDEQFF	TGTGCCAGCAGCTTGGACAGGGTGGATGAGCAGTTCTTC
TRBJ2-2	TRBD2	.	16	TRBV20-1	CSAPGRLAGGPGELFF	TGCAGTGCCCCCGGTCGACTAGCGGGGGGCCCCGGGGAGCTGTTTTTT
TRBJ2-7	.	.	14	TRBV15	CATSRDWGDVEQYF	TGTGCCACCAGCAGAGATTGGGGGGATGTCGAGCAGTACTTC
TRBJ2-3	.	.	15	TRBV5-1	CASSLTAASTDTQYF	TGCGCCAGCAGCTTAACAGCCGCTAGCACAGATACGCAGTATTTT
TRBJ1-2	.	once	17	TRBV7-9	CASSLGGRRPAVSGYTF	TGTGCCAGCAGCTTGGGGGGCAGGCGCCCCGCTGTCTCTGGCTACACCTTC
TRBJ1-1	.	.	14	TRBV6-2/TRBV6-3	CASSYGKQPTEAFF	TGTGCCAGCAGTTATGGCAAGCAGCCCACTGAAGCTTTCTTT
TRBJ2-3	TRBD2	once	17	TRBV6-1	CASSRTSGGYSTDTQYF	TGTGCCAGCAGTCGGACTAGCGGGGGATACAGCACAGATACGCAGTATTTT
TRBJ1-2	.	.	13	TRBV15	CATSSSRVSGYTF	TGTGCCACCAGCAGTAGCAGGGTGTCGGGCTACACCTTC
TRBJ1-1	.	.	14	TRBV20-1	CSATSADLNTEAFF	TGCAGTGCAACCTCCGCGGATTTGAACACTGAAGCTTTCTTT
TRBJ2-1	TRBD2	once	19	TRBV9	CASSHAGLAGGSSYNEQFF	TGTGCCAGCAGCCACGCCGGACTAGCGGGGGGTAGCTCCTACAATGAGCAGTTCTTC
TRBJ2-7	TRBD1	.	15	TRBV28	CASSSGDRVGDEQYF	TGTGCCAGCAGTTCTGGGGACAGGGTCGGCGACGAGCAGTACTTC
TRBJ1-1	.	once	13	TRBV7-2	CASSLDPGTEAFF	TGTGCCAGCAGCTTAGATCCGGGCACTGAAGCTTTCTTT
TRBJ1-5	TRBD1	.	15	TRBV12-3/TRBV12-4	CASSLGWTGSQPQHF	TGTGCCAGCAGTTTAGGGTGGACAGGGAGTCAGCCCCAGCATTTT
TRBJ1-4	.	once	15	TRBV7-2	CASSSPLPPKEKLFF	TGTGCCAGCAGCTCCCCCTTACCACCTAAAGAAAAACTGTTTTTT
TRBJ2-3	TRBD2	.	16	TRBV27	CASSPRLAGGTDTQYF	TGTGCCAGCAGTCCCAGACTAGCGGGGGGTACAGATACGCAGTATTTT
TRBJ1-6	.	.	13	TRBV25-1	CASSGPDRSPLHF	TGTGCCAGCAGTGGCCCAGACAGATCACCCCTCCACTTT
TRBJ2-1	.	.	13	TRBV20-1	CSARSGGNNEQFF	TGCAGTGCCAGGTCCGGCGGAAACAATGAGCAGTTCTTC
TRBJ1-1	.	.	12	TRBV29-1	CSARDTSTEAFF	TGCAGTGCTAGGGACACTAGCACTGAAGCTTTCTTT
TRBJ2-4	.	once	15	TRBV27	CASSFLGLAKNIQYF	TGTGCCAGCAGTTTCTTGGGGCTAGCCAAAAACATTCAGTACTTC
TRBJ2-7	.	.	14	TRBV28	CASGPGGDSYEQYF	TGTGCCAGCGGCCCCGGAGGGGACTCCTACGAGCAGTACTTC
TRBJ1-5	.	.	15	TRBV9	CASSTSGADNQPQHF	TGTGCCAGCAGCACCTCAGGGGCCGACAATCAGCCCCAGCATTTT
TRBJ2-1	.	once	15	TRBV27	CASTPPAGWANEQFF	TGTGCCAGCACCCCCCCGGCAGGGTGGGCGAATGAGCAGTTCTTC
TRBJ2-5	.	.	15	TRBV30	CAWGVFGADLKTQYF	TGTGCCTGGGGGGTCTTCGGGGCAGACCTCAAGACCCAGTACTTC
TRBJ2-7	TRBD2	.	15	TRBV2	CASSEAGGEIYEQYF	TGTGCCAGCAGTGAAGCGGGAGGGGAGATCTACGAGCAGTACTTC